The clone carrying this T cell receptor (beta chain) was seen only a few times. Antigen unknown. This CDR3 has 15 residues. Germline V gene lookup returns CDR1 GTSNPN and CDR2 SVGIG (reference sequence). The V and J ends lost 0 bases and 3 bases respectively, with 14 bases between them. The data stem from a study of T cells in narcolepsy. Study observations and caveats: HCRT-specific and TRIB2-specific autoreactive clonotypes appeared among same-patient CSF and blood CD4+ clonotypes. Autoreactive clonotypes reportedly recurred in blood of same and different patients, not controls.

Sequencing used immunoSEQ multiplex PCR; TCRdb keeps in-frame clones, though not all of them. The data contain 15,000 to 20,000 clones, 65% to 90% of them singletons. This chain joins TRBV30 and TRBJ1-2, with unresolved D. The sequenced material came from memory (CD45RA-) CD4+ T cells from blood. This clonotype was obtained from a human donor in good health. The DNA for the CDR3 is TGTGCCTGGAGTGTCGGAGGGTACGGTGACTATGGCTACACCTTC. Translating gives CAWSVGGYGDYGYTF.